Only a few counts were recorded for the clone carrying this T cell receptor (beta chain). MiXCR, run by TCRdb on the 5' RACE reads, gives a single entry per CDR3 protein. The table lists 360,000 or so distinct CDR3 sequences, 11% of them singletons. This sample is part of a study of T cells after yellow fever vaccination. CDR1 MGHRA and CDR2 YSYEKL come from the germline V gene. This CDR3 is 16 amino acids long. V lost 6 bases and J lost 2; bases outside the gene matches: 8. V usage is TRBV4-1 and J usage is TRBJ1-3; 9 bases fit TRBD1. The clonotype was recovered from a man between 18 and 35 years old who received the YFV17D yellow fever vaccine. The sequenced sample was PBMCs, obtained on the day of the first yellow fever vaccination. The CDR3 is CASRATGGWAGNTIYF. CDR3 sequence (DNA): TGCGCCAGCAGAGCTACAGGGGGCTGGGCTGGAAACACCATATATTTT.